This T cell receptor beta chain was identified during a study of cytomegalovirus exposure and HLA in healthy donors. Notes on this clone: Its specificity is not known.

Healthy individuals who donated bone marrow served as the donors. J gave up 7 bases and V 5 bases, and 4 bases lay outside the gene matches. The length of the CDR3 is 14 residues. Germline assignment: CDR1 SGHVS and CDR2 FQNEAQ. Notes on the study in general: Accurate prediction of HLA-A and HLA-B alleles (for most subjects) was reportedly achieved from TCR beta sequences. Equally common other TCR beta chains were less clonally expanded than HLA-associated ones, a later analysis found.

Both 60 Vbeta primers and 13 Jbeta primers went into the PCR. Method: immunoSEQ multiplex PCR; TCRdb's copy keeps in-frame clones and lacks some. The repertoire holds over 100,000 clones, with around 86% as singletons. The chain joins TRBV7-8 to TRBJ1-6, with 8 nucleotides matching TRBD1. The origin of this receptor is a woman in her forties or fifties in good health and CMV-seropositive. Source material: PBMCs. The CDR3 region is CASSLQGENSPLHF. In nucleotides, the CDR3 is TGTGCCAGCAGCCTACAGGGGGAAAATTCACCCCTCCACTTT.